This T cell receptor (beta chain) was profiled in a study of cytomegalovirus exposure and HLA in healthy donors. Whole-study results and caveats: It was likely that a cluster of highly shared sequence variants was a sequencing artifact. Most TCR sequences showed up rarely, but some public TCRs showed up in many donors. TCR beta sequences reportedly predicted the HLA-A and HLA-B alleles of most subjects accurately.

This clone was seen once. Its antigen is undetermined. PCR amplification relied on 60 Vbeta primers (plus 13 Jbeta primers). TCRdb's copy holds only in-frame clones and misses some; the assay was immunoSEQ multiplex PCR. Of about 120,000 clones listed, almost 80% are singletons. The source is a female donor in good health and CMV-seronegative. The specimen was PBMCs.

CDR3 nucleotide sequence: TGTGCCAGCAGTGGACAGGGTTCCTACAATGAGCAGTTCTTC. This translates into CASSGQGSYNEQFF. The chain carries TRBV2 and TRBJ2-1; 7 bases match TRBD1. Germline CDR1 is SNHLY and CDR2 is FYNNEI. This CDR3 contains 14 residues. The V gene end was trimmed by 4 bases and the J gene end by 1 base; junction bases not matched to a gene: 1.